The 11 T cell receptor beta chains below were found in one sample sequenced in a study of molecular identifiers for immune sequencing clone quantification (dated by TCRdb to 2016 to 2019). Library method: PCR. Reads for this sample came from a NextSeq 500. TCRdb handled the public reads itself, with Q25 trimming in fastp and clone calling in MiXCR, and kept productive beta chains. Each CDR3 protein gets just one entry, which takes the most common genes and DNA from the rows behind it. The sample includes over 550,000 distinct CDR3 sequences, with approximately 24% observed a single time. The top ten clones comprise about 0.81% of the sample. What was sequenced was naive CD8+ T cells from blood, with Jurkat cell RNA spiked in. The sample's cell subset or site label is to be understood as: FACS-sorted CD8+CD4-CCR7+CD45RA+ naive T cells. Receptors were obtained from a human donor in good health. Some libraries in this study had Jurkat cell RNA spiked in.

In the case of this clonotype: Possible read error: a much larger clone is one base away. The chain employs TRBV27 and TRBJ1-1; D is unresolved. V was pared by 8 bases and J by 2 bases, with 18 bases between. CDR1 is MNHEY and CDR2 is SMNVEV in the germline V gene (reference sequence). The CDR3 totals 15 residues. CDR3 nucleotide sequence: TGTGCCAGCCTCTACCATGGAGACATTAACACTGAAGCTTTCTTT. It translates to CASLYHGDINTEAFF.

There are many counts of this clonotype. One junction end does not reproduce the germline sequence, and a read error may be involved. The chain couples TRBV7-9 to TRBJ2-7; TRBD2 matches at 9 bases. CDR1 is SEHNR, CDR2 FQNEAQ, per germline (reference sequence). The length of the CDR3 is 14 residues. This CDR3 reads CASSLTSGSYEQYF. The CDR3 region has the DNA TGCGCCAGCAGCTTGACTAGCGGCTCCTACGAGCAGTACTTC.

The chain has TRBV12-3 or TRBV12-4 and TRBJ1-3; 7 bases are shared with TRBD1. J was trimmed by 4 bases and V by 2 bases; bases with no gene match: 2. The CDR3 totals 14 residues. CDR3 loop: CASSLYRGGNTIYF. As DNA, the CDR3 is TGTGCCAGCAGTTTATACAGGGGAGGAAACACCATATATTTT.

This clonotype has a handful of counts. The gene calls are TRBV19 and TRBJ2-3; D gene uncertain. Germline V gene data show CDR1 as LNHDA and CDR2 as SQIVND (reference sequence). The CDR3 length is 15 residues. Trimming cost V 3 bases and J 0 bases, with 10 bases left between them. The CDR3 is CASSIAGYSTDTQYF. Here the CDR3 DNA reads TGTGCCAGTAGTATTGCCGGATATAGCACAGATACGCAGTATTTT.

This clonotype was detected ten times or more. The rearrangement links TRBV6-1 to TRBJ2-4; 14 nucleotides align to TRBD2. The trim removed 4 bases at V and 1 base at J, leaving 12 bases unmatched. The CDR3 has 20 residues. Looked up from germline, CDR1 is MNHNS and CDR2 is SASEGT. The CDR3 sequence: CASSGPGLAGDHSAKNIQYF. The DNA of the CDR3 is TGTGCCAGCAGTGGACCGGGACTAGCGGGAGATCACTCCGCCAAAAACATTCAGTACTTC.

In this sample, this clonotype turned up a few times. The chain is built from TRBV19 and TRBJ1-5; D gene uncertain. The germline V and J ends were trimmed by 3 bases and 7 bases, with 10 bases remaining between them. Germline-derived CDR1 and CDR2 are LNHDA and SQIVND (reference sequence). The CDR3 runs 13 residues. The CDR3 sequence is CASSIVTKQPQHF. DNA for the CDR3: TGTGCCAGTAGTATTGTGACTAAACAGCCCCAGCATTTT.

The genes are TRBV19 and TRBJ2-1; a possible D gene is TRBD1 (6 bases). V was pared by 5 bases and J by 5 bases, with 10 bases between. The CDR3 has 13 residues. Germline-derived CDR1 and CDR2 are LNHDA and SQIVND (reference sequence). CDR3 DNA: TGTGCCAGTAGTCTTGGGACAAACAATGAGCAGTTCTTC. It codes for CASSLGTNNEQFF.

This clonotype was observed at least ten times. Here the CDR3 DNA reads TGTGCCAGCAGTGAACTAGCTGGCCAAGAGACCCAGTACTTC. Its translation: CASSELAGQETQYF. The V and J genes are TRBV6-1 and TRBJ2-5, with D possibly matching TRBD2 (5 bases). The CDR3 contains 14 residues. The V end was cut by 2 bases, the J end by 1 base, with 8 bases between. The V gene's germline CDR1 is MNHNS and CDR2 SASEGT.

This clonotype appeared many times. The DNA of the CDR3 is TGCGCCAGCAGCCAAGCAGGGTTTTATAGCAATCAGCCCCAGCATTTT. Its protein product is CASSQAGFYSNQPQHF. The genes are TRBV4-1 and TRBJ1-5; D is perhaps TRBD1 (5 bases). CDR1 is MGHRA and CDR2 is YSYEKL in the germline V gene. CDR3 length: 16 residues. Deletions cut 1 base from V and 0 bases from J, with 10 bases between.

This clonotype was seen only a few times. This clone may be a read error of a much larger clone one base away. CDR3 sequence reads: CASSQEVIGEELFF. As DNA, the CDR3 is TGCGCCAGCAGCCAAGAAGTCATCGGTGAAGAACTGTTTTTT. The chain carries TRBV4-3 and TRBJ1-4; D is ambiguous. Germline V lookup: CDR1 LGHNA, CDR2 YSLEER. CDR3 length equals 14 residues.

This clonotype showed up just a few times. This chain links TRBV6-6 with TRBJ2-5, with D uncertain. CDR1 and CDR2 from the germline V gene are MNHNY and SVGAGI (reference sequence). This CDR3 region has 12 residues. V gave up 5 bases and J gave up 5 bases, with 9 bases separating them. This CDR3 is CASSPTWETQYF. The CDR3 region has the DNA TGTGCCAGCAGTCCGACGTGGGAGACCCAGTACTTC.